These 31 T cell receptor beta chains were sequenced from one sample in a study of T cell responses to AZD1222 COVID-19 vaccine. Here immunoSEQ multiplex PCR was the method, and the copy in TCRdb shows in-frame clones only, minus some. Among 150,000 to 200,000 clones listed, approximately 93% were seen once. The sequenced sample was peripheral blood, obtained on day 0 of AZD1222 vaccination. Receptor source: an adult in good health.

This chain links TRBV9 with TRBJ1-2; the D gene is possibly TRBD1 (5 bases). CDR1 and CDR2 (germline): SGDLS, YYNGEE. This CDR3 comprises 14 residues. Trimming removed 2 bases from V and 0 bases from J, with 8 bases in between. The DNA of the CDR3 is TGTGCCAGCAGCGTCGGGGGGGCTAACTATGGCTACACCTTC. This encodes CASSVGGANYGYTF.

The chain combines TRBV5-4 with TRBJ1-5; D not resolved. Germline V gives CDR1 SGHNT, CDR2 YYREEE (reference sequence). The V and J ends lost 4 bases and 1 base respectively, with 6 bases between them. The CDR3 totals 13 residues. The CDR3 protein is CASSVGSNQPQHF. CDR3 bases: TGTGCCAGCAGCGTGGGCAGCAATCAGCCCCAGCATTTT.

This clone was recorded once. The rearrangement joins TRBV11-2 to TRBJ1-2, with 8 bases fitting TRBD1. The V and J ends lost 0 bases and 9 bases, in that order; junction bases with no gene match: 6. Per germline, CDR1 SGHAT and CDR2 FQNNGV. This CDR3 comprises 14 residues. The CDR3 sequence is CASSLDRTGLRYTF. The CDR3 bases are TGTGCCAGCAGCTTAGATAGGACAGGGCTGCGCTACACCTTC.

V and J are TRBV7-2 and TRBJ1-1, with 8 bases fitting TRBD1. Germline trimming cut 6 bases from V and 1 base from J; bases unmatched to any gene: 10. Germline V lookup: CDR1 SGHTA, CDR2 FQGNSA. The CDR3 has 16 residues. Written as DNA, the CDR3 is TGTGCCAGCAGGAAACAGGGGGATTCCAGGAACACTGAAGCTTTCTTT. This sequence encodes CASRKQGDSRNTEAFF.

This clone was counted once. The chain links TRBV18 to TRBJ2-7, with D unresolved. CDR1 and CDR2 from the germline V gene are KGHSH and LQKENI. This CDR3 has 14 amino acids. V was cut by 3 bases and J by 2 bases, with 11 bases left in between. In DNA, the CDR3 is TGTGCCAGCTCACCCCCGTCTCTTCCCTACGAGCAGTACTTC. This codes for CASSPPSLPYEQYF.

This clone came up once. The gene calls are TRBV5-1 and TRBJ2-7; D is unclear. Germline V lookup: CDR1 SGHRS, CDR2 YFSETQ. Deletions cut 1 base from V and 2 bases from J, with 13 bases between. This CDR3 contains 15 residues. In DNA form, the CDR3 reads TGCGCCAGCAGCTTGCCCGACAACATCCCCTACGAGCAGTACTTC. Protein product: CASSLPDNIPYEQYF. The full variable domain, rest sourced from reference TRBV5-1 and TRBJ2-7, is KAGVTQTPRYLIKTRGQQVTLSCSPISGHRSVSWYQQTPGQGLQFLFEYFSETQRNKGNFPGRFSGRQFSNSRSEMNVSTLELGDSALYLCASSLPDNIPYEQYFGPGTRLTVT.

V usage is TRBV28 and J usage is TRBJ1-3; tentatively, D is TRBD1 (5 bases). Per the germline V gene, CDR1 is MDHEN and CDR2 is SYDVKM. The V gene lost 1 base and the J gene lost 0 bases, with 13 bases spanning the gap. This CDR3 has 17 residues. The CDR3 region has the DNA TGTGCCAGCAGTTTATTAGTTGGGACTTCCTCTGGAAACACCATATATTTT. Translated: CASSLLVGTSSGNTIYF. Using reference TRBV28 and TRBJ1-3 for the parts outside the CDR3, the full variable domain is DVKVTQSSRYLVKRTGEKVFLECVQDMDHENMFWYRQDPGLGLRLIYFSYDVKMKEKGDIPEGYSVSREKKERFSLILESASTNQTSMYLCASSLLVGTSSGNTIYFGEGSWLTVV.

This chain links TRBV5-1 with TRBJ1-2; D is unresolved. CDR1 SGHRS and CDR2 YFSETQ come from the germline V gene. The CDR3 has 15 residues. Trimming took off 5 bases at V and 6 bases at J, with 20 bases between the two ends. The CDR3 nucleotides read TGCGCCAGCAGATCGACTCCATCATCAAGGGATGGCTACACCTTC. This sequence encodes CASRSTPSSRDGYTF.

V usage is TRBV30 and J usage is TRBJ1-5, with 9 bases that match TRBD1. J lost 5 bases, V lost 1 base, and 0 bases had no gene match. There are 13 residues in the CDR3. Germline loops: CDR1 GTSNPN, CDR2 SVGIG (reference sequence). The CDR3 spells CAWSGQGDQPQHF. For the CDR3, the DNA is TGTGCCTGGAGTGGACAGGGGGATCAGCCCCAGCATTTT.

CDR3 loop: CATQDTEAFF. CDR3 in DNA: TGTGCCACGCAGGACACTGAAGCTTTCTTT. This rearrangement joins TRBV7-9 to TRBJ1-1, with D hard to call. V gave up 10 bases and J gave up 3 bases, with 6 bases separating them. Per germline, CDR1 SEHNR and CDR2 FQNEAQ (reference sequence). The CDR3 contains 10 residues.

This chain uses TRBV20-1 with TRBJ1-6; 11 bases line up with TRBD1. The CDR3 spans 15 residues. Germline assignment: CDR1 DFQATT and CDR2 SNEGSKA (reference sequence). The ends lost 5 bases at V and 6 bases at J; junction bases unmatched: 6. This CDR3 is CSAGGGQGANSPLHF. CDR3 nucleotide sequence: TGCAGTGCTGGTGGAGGACAGGGGGCTAATTCACCCCTCCACTTT.

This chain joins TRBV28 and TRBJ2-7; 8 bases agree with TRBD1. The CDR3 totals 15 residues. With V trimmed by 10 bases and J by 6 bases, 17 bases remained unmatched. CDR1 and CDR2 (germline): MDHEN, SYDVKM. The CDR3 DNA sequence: TGTGCCACCAAAGGACGGACAGGGTCAGGCGGCGAGCAGTACTTC. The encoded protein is CATKGRTGSGGEQYF.

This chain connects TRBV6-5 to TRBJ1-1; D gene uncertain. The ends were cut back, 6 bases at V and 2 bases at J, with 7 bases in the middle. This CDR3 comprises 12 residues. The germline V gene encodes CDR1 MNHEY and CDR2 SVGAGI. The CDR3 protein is CASRPDNTEAFF. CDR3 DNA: TGTGCCAGCAGGCCAGATAACACTGAAGCTTTCTTT.

The CDR3 DNA sequence: TGTGCCAGTAGGACCATAGGGGAGGAGGATGAGCAGTTCTTC. Encoded protein: CASRTIGEEDEQFF. The chain employs TRBV19 and TRBJ2-1; tentative D call: TRBD2 (6 bases). Germline V lookup: CDR1 LNHDA, CDR2 SQIVND (reference sequence). The CDR3 length is 14 residues. V dropped 6 bases and J dropped 8 bases, with 17 bases sitting between them.

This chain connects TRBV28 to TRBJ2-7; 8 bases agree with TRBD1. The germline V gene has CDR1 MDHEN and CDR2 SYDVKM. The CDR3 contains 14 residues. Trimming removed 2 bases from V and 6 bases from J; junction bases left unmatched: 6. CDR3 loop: CASSLGGTGREQYF. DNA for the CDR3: TGTGCCAGCAGTTTAGGGGGGACAGGACGCGAGCAGTACTTC.

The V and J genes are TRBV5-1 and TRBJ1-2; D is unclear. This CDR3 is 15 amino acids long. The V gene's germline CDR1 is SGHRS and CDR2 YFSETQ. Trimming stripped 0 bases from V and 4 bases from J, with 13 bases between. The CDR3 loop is CASSLESGRFYGYTF. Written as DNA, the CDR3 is TGCGCCAGCAGCTTGGAGTCCGGGAGGTTCTATGGCTACACCTTC. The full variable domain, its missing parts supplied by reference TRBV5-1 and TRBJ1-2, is KAGVTQTPRYLIKTRGQQVTLSCSPISGHRSVSWYQQTPGQGLQFLFEYFSETQRNKGNFPGRFSGRQFSNSRSEMNVSTLELGDSALYLCASSLESGRFYGYTFGSGTRLTVV.

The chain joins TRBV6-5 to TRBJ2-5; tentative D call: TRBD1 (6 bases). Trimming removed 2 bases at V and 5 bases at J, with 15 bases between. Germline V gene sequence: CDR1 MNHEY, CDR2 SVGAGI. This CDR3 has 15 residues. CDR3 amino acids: CASSYKRGGQETQYF. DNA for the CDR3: TGTGCCAGCAGTTACAAGAGGGGCGGACAGGAGACCCAGTACTTC.

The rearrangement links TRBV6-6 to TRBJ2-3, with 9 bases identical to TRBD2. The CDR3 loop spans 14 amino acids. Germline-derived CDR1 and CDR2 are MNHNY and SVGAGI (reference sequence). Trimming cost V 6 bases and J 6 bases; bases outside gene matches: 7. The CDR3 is CASSGTSKVDTQYF. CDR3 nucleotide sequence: TGTGCCAGCAGCGGGACTAGCAAAGTTGATACGCAGTATTTT.

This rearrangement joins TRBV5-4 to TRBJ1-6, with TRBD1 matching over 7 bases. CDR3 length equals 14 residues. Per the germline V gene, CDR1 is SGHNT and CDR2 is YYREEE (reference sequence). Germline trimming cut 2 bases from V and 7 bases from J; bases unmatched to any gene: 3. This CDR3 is CASSFRTGNSPLHF. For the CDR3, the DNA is TGTGCCAGCAGCTTCAGGACAGGAAATTCACCCCTCCACTTT.

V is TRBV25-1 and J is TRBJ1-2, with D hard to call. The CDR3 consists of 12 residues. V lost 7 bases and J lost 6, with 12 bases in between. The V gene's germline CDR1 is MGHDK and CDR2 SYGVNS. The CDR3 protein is CASNYGAHGYTF. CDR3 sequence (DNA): TGTGCCAGCAATTATGGTGCCCATGGCTACACCTTC.

The DNA for the CDR3 is TGTGCCAGCAGCCATATTCGGGGGCGAGGCACAGATACGCAGTATTTT. It translates to CASSHIRGRGTDTQYF. The chain carries TRBV3-1 (or the pseudogene TRBV3-2) and TRBJ2-3, with D possibly called TRBD1 or TRBD2 (6 bases each). The CDR3 is 16 amino acids. Germline assignment: CDR1 LGHDT and CDR2 YNNKEL (reference sequence). Between the trimmed V and J ends, which lost 3 bases and 1 base, there was a span of 14 bases.

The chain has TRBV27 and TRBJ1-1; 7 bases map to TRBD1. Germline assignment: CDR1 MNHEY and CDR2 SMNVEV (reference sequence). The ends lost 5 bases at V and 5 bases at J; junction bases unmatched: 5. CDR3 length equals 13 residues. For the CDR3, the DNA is TGTGCCAGCAGTCCAGGGGGGACAACTGAAGCTTTCTTT. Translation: CASSPGGTTEAFF.

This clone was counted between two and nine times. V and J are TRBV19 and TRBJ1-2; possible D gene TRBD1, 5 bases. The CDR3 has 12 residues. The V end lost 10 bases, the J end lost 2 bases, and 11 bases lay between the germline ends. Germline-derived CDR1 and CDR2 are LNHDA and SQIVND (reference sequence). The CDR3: CATEGTNYGYTF. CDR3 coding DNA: TGTGCCACAGAGGGGACCAACTATGGCTACACCTTC.

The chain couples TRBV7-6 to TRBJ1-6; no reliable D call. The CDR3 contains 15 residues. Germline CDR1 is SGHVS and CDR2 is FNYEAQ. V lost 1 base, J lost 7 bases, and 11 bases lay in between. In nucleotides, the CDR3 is TGTGCCAGCAGCTTAGATCCAGGAGGCAATTCACCCCTCCACTTT. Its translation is CASSLDPGGNSPLHF. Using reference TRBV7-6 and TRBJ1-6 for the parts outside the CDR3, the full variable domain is GAGVSQSPRYKVTKRGQDVALRCDPISGHVSLYWYRQALGQGPEFLTYFNYEAQQDKSGLPNDRFSAERPEGSISTLTIQRTEQRDSAMYRCASSLDPGGNSPLHFGNGTRLTVT.

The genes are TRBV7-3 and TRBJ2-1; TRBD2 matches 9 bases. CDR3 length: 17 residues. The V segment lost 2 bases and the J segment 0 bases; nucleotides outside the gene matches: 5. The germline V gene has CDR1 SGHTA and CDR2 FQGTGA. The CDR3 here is CASSLESSGVSYNEQFF. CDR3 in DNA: TGTGCCAGCAGCTTAGAATCTAGCGGGGTCTCCTACAATGAGCAGTTCTTC.

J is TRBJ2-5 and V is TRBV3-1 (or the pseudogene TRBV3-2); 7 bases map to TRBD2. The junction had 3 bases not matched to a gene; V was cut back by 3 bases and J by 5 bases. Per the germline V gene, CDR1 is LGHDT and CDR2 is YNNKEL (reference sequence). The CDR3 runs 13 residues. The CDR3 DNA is TGTGCCAGCAGCCAGGGTAGCGGGGAGACCCAGTACTTC. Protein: CASSQGSGETQYF.

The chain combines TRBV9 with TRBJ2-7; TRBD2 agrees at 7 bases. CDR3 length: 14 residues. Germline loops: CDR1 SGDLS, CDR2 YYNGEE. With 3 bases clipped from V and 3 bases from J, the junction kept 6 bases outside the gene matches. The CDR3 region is CASSASGTHYEQYF. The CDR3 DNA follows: TGTGCCAGCAGCGCGAGCGGGACTCACTACGAGCAGTACTTC. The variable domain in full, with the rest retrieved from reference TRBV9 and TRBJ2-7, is DSGVTQTPKHLITATGQRVTLRCSPRSGDLSVYWYQQSLDQGLQFLIQYYNGEERAKGNILERFSAQQFPDLHSELNLSSLELGDSALYFCASSASGTHYEQYFGPGTRLTVT.

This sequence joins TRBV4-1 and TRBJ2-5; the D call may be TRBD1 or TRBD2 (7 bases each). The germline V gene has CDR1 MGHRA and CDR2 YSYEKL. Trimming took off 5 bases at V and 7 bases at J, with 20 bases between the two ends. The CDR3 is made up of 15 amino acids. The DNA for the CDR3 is TGCGCCAGCAGCAAGACTTCAGGGGGGGAAGGGACCCAGTACTTC. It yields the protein CASSKTSGGEGTQYF.

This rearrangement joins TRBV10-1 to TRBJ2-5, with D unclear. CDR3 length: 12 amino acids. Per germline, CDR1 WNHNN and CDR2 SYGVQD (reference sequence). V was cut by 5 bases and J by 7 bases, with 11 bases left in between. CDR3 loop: CASSSIPGTQYF. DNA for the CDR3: TGCGCCAGCAGTTCTATACCCGGGACCCAGTACTTC.

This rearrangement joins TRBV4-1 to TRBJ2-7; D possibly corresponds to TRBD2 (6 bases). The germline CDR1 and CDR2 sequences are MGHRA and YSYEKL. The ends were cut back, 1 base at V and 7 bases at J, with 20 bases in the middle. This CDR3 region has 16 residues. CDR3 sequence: CASSQALAEATGEQYF. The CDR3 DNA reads TGCGCCAGCAGCCAAGCCTTAGCGGAGGCAACGGGGGAGCAGTACTTC.

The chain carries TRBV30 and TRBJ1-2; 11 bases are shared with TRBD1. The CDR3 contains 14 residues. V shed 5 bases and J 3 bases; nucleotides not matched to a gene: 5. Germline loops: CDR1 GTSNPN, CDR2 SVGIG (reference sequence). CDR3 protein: CAWGQGAGYYGYTF. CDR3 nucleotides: TGTGCCTGGGGACAGGGGGCAGGTTACTATGGCTACACCTTC.